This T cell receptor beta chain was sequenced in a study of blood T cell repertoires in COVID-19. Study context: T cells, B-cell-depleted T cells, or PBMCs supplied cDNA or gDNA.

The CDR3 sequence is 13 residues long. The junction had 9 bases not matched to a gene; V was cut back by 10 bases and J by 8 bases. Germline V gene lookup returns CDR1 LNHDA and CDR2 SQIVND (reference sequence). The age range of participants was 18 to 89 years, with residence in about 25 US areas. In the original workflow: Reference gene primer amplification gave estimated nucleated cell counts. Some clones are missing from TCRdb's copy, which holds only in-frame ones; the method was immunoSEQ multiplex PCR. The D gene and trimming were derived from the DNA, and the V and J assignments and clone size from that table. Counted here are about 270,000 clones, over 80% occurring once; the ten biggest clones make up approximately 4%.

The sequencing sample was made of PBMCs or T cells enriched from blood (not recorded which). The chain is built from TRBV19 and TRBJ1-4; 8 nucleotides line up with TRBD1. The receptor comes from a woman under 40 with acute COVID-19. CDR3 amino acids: CATRNRGWEKLFF. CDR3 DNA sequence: TGTGCCACCCGAAACAGGGGGTGGGAAAAACTGTTTTTT.